Given below is one TCR beta chain in context. Its antigen is undetermined. Germline CDR1 and CDR2: SEHNR and FQNEAQ (reference sequence). This CDR3 region has 14 residues. With 0 bases removed from V and 4 bases from J, the gap between germline ends came to 10 bases. These data are taken from a study of molecular identifiers for immune sequencing clone quantification. Study results and caveats: Barcodes shared by identical TCR molecules could lead to underestimated sizes of highly expanded clones.

MiXCR, run by TCRdb on the PCR reads, gives a single entry per CDR3 protein. The sample has 550,000 to 750,000 distinct CDR3 sequences; just under 20% are singletons. The chain combines TRBV7-9 with TRBJ2-7, with TRBD1 as a possible D gene (5 bases). The sequenced sample was naive CD8+ T cells from blood, with Jurkat cell RNA spiked in. Sample subset: FACS-sorted CD8+CD4-CCR7+CD45RA+ naive T cells. The source of this sequence is a human donor in good health. Some libraries in this study had Jurkat cell RNA spiked in. This chain's CDR3 is CASSLAQQGYEQYF. For the CDR3, the DNA is TGTGCCAGCAGCTTAGCGCAGCAGGGTTACGAGCAGTACTTC.